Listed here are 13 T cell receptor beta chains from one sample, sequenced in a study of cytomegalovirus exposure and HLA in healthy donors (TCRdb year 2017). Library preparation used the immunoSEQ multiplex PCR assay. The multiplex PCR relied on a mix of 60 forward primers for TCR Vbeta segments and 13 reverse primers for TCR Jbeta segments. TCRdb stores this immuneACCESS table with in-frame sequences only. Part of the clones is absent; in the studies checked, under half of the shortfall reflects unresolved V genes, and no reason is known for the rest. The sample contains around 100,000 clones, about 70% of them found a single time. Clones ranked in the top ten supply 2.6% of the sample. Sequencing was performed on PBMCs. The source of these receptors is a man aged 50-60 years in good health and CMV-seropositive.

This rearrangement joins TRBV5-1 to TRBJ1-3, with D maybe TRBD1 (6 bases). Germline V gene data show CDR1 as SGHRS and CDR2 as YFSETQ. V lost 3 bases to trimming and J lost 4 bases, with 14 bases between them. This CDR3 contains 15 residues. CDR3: CASSSGTQYGNTIYF. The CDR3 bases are TGCGCCAGCAGCTCCGGGACACAATACGGAAACACCATATATTTT.

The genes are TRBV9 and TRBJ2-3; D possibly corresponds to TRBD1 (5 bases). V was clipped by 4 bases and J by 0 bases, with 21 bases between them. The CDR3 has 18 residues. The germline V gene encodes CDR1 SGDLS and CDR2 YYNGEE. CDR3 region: CASSLRKGQGVSTDTQYF. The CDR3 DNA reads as TGTGCCAGCAGCTTGCGGAAGGGCCAGGGCGTTAGCACAGATACGCAGTATTTT.

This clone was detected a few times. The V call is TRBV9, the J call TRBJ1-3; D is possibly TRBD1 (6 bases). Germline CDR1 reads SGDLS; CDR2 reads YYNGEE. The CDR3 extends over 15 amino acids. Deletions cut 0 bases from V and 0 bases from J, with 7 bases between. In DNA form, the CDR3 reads TGTGCCAGCAGCGTAGGAGGGGGCTCTGGAAACACCATATATTTT. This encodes CASSVGGGSGNTIYF.

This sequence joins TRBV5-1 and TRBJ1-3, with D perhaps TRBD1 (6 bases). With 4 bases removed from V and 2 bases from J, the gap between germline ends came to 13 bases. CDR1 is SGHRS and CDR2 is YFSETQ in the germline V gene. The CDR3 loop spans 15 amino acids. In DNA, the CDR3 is TGCGCCAGCAGCCCTCGCGAGGGGGCTGGAAACACCATATATTTT. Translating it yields CASSPREGAGNTIYF.

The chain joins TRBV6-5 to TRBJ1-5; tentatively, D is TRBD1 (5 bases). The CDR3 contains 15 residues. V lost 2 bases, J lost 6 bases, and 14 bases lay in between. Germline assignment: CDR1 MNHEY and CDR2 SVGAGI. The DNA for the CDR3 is TGTGCCAGCAGTTACAGAGGCACGGGGGGTCAGCCCCAGCATTTT. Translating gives CASSYRGTGGQPQHF.

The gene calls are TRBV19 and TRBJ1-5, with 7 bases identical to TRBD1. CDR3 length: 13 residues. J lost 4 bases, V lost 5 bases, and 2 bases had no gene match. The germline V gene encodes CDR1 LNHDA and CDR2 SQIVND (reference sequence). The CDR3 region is CASSGTVNQPQHF. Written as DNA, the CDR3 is TGTGCCAGTAGTGGGACAGTTAATCAGCCCCAGCATTTT.

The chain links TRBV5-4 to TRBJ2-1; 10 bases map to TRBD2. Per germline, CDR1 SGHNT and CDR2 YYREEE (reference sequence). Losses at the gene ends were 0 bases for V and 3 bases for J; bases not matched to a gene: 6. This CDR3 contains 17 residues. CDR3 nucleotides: TGTGCCAGCAGCTTGGGACTAGCGGGCCTTTACTACAATGAGCAGTTCTTC. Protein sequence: CASSLGLAGLYYNEQFF.

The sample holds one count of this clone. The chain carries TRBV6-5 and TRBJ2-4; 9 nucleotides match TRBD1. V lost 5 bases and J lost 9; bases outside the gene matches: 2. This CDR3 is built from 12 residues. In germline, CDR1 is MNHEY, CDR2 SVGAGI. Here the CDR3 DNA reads TGTGCCAGCAGTCCGGACAGGGGCATTCAGTACTTC. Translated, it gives CASSPDRGIQYF.

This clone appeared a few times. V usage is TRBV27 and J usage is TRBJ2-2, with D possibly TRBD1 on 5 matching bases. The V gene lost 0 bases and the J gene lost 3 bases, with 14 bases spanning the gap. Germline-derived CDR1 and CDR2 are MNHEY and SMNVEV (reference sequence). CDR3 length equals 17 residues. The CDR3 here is CASSLSSLGVYTGELFF. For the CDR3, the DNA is TGTGCCAGCAGTTTATCTTCTCTAGGGGTTTACACCGGGGAGCTGTTTTTT.

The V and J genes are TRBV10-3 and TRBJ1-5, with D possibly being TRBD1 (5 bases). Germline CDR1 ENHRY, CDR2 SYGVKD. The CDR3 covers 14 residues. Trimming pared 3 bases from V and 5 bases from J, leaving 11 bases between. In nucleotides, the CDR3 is TGTGCCATCAGTGATAGGGGAAAGGATCAGCCCCAGCATTTT. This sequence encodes CAISDRGKDQPQHF.

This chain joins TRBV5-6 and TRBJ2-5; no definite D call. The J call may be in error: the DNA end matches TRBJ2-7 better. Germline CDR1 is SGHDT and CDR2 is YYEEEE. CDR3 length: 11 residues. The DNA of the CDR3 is TGTGCCAGCAGCAAGAACTACGAGCAGTACTTC. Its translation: CASSKNYEQYF.

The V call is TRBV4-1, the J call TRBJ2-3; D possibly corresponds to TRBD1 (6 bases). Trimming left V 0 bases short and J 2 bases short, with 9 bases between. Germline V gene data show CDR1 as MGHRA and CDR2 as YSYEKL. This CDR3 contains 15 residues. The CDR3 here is CASSQDGQYTDTQYF. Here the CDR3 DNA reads TGCGCCAGCAGCCAAGACGGACAGTACACAGATACGCAGTATTTT.

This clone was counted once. CDR3 in amino acids: CASRYRGRVEYGYTF. CDR3 sequence (DNA): TGTGCCAGCCGATACAGGGGGCGGGTAGAATATGGCTACACCTTC. The chain has TRBV27 and TRBJ1-2, with TRBD1 identical over 9 bases. This CDR3 comprises 15 residues. Unmatched junction bases numbered 12, after V lost 8 bases and J lost 5 bases. The germline V gene has CDR1 MNHEY and CDR2 SMNVEV (reference sequence).